A selection of T cell receptor beta chains follows, all from one sample in a study of T cell repertoires in cytomegalovirus infection. For these receptors, no antigen is known. From the reads, TCRdb called clonotypes with MiXCR, one entry per CDR3 protein. The sample holds about 270,000 distinct CDR3 sequences, about 20% seen once. The sequences come from cultured PBMCs, collected from culture after CMV antigen stimulation. These receptor sequences come from a human donor in good health (CMV status not recorded). Some clones in this sample may be carry-over from other donors' samples. CDR3s leave out the opening cysteine and the closing phenylalanine or tryptophan. Each record gives: V gene, J gene, CDR3 protein.

TRBV12-3/TRBV12-4	TRBJ1-2	ASSRDAGYGYT
TRBV7-2	TRBJ1-1	ASSYTVGGTEAF
TRBV12-3/TRBV12-4	TRBJ2-7	ASSSRDRVYEQY
TRBV7-2	TRBJ2-3	ASEREAPERTDTQY
TRBV7-2	TRBJ2-5	ASSLFSSGRAAGGTQY
TRBV7-2	TRBJ2-1	ASSTDQYNEQF
TRBV6-2/TRBV6-3	TRBJ1-5	ASSIGGASNQPQH
TRBV7-9	TRBJ1-1	ASTGQEQTNTEAF
TRBV24-1	TRBJ1-2	ATRRGGYT
TRBV9	TRBJ1-2	ASSGGLGAGWLYT
TRBV4-3	TRBJ2-5	ASSQEFVWTEYQETQY
TRBV20-1	TRBJ2-5	SARQGKGQETQY
TRBV7-2	TRBJ2-5	ASSPDGGKGETQY
TRBV6-1	TRBJ2-1	ASRPASGSYNEQF
TRBV6-1	TRBJ1-1	ASKGQAVLFTEAF
TRBV20-1	TRBJ2-1	SAVRGPHNEQF
TRBV7-2	TRBJ1-6	ASTLRTGSNSPLH
TRBV6-6	TRBJ1-5	ASTQQGANQPQH
TRBV12-3/TRBV12-4	TRBJ1-2	ASSSPGRSFYGYT
TRBV7-9	TRBJ2-5	ASSLNGASGSLETQY
TRBV10-3	TRBJ2-3	AIRDGPTDTQY
TRBV28	TRBJ2-7	ASSGASYEQY
TRBV11-2	TRBJ2-1	ASSPRVAEYNEQF
TRBV25-1	TRBJ1-3	ASSTGVGNTIY
TRBV7-9	TRBJ1-4	ASSFSGGGEKLF
TRBV6-2/TRBV6-3	TRBJ2-3	ASSYSQREGPKDTQY
TRBV7-2	TRBJ2-7	ASSQGRGIEQY
TRBV4-1	TRBJ2-7	ASSQGGGIRYEQY
TRBV19	TRBJ2-7	ASSPREGYEQY
TRBV4-1	TRBJ1-1	ASSHLGEWQAFEARNTEAF
TRBV6-5	TRBJ2-7	ASSRGGRAYEQY
TRBV7-2	TRBJ1-2	ASSLARAYGYT
TRBV29-1	TRBJ1-5	SPGRRDSNQPQH
TRBV2	TRBJ2-4	ASRPQGPGYLAKNIQY
TRBV7-9	TRBJ2-3	ASSLGPSAGSTDTQY
TRBV11-2	TRBJ1-2	ASGYSGTKGGYT
TRBV29-1	TRBJ1-2	SVGIAATQANYGYT